The 26 T cell receptor beta chains listed next were all sequenced from one sample in a study of cytomegalovirus exposure and HLA in healthy donors. The PCR ran on 60 Vbeta and 13 Jbeta primers. Produced via immunoSEQ multiplex PCR; TCRdb's table is partial and in-frame only. The table lists about 110,000 clones, 71% of them singletons. Material for sequencing was PBMCs. These receptors were obtained from a female donor in good health and CMV-seronegative.

The chain links TRBV11-2 to TRBJ2-3; 11 nucleotides align to TRBD2. This CDR3 has 15 amino acids. The V gene's germline CDR1 is SGHAT and CDR2 FQNNGV. V trimming: 7 bases; J trimming: 0 bases; junction bases outside the gene matches: 3. The CDR3 here is CASTRTSGSTDTQYF. CDR3 coding DNA: TGTGCCAGCACCCGGACTAGCGGGAGCACAGATACGCAGTATTTT.

The chain employs TRBV7-2 and TRBJ2-7, with D perhaps matching TRBD2 (6 bases). The CDR3 totals 13 residues. The V gene's germline CDR1 is SGHTA and CDR2 FQGNSA. Trimming left V 1 base short and J 2 bases short, with 6 bases between. In DNA form, the CDR3 reads TGTGCCAGCAGCTTAGGGACTACCTACGAGCAGTACTTC. Translating it yields CASSLGTTYEQYF.

V and J are TRBV7-2 and TRBJ2-3; D is unclear. Germline values: CDR1 SGHTA, CDR2 FQGNSA. V lost 5 bases and J lost 0, with 9 bases in between. This CDR3 contains 14 residues. The CDR3 protein is CASSAPTSTDTQYF. For the CDR3, the DNA is TGTGCCAGCAGCGCCCCCACTAGCACAGATACGCAGTATTTT.

This chain links TRBV11-3 with TRBJ2-3; D remains unclear. This CDR3 contains 12 residues. Deletions cut 4 bases from V and 6 bases from J, with 8 bases between. Germline-derived CDR1 and CDR2 are SGHNT and YENEEA. Here the CDR3 reads CASSSSVDTQYF. The DNA of the CDR3 is TGTGCCAGCAGCTCCAGCGTTGATACGCAGTATTTT.

This chain joins TRBV4-3 and TRBJ2-6; the match to TRBD1 covers 8 bases. The CDR3 contains 18 residues. CDR1 is LGHNA, CDR2 YSLEER, per germline. Trimming cost V 3 bases and J 2 bases; bases outside gene matches: 9. The CDR3 coding sequence is TGCGCCAGCAGCCACAGGGGGCAAAGGCTAACTGGGGCCAACGTCCTGACTTTC. Protein sequence: CASSHRGQRLTGANVLTF.

This chain joins TRBV9 and TRBJ2-4; 9 bases fit TRBD2. Germline V gene lookup returns CDR1 SGDLS and CDR2 YYNGEE. Trimming cost V 3 bases and J 7 bases; bases outside gene matches: 8. The length of the CDR3 is 15 residues. The CDR3 sequence is CASSGDSGRMNIQYF. The CDR3 nucleotides read TGTGCCAGCAGCGGGGATAGCGGGAGAATGAACATTCAGTACTTC.

The V gene is TRBV18, the J gene TRBJ2-7; maybe TRBD2 (6 bases). Trimming pared 11 bases from V and 3 bases from J, leaving 14 bases between. Germline V gives CDR1 KGHSH, CDR2 LQKENI. The CDR3 runs to 12 residues. CDR3 amino acids: CASGGANYEQYF. The DNA for the CDR3 is TGTGCCTCCGGGGGTGCAAACTACGAGCAGTACTTC.

The genes are TRBV11-2 and TRBJ2-3; 7 bases are shared with TRBD2. The junction had 14 bases not matched to a gene; V was cut back by 3 bases and J by 2 bases. CDR1 and CDR2 (germline): SGHAT, FQNNGV. This CDR3 spans 18 amino acids. The CDR3 region has the DNA TGTGCCAGCAGCTTTTTTGTTACTTCGGCGGGAGCCACAGATACGCAGTATTTT. Amino acid sequence: CASSFFVTSAGATDTQYF.

The chain combines TRBV27 with TRBJ2-1; D is unclear. The length of the CDR3 is 13 residues. Between the trimmed V and J ends, which lost 4 bases and 6 bases, there was a span of 10 bases. Germline values: CDR1 MNHEY, CDR2 SMNVEV (reference sequence). CDR3 region: CASSSLLGNEQFF. CDR3 nucleotides: TGTGCCAGCAGTTCTCTACTCGGCAATGAGCAGTTCTTC.

The chain is built from TRBV5-1 and TRBJ2-7; TRBD2 is a possible D gene (6 bases). The germline gives CDR1 SGHRS, CDR2 YFSETQ. Trimming shortened V by 4 bases and J by 3 bases, and 14 bases separated the two germline ends. The CDR3 runs 14 residues. In nucleotides, the CDR3 is TGCGCCAGCAGCGGCCCTAGCGAGGGCTACGAGCAGTACTTC. It is translated as CASSGPSEGYEQYF.

This clone was observed at least ten times. The chain has TRBV4-3 and TRBJ2-7, with TRBD2 identical over 10 bases. Germline V CDR1 and CDR2: LGHNA, YSLEER. V was clipped by 0 bases and J by 6 bases; unmatched bases: 8. This CDR3 comprises 16 residues. Written as DNA, the CDR3 is TGCGCCAGCAGCCAAGAGGGCGGGACTAGCGTTTCCGAGCAGTACTTC. Its translation is CASSQEGGTSVSEQYF.

The rearrangement links TRBV11-2 to TRBJ2-2, with 7 bases lining up with TRBD2. V was pared by 0 bases and J by 6 bases, with 13 bases of the junction left unmatched. CDR1 SGHAT and CDR2 FQNNGV come from the germline V gene. The CDR3 runs to 18 residues. The CDR3 reads CASSLDGSTGGGAGELFF. The CDR3 bases are TGTGCCAGCAGCTTAGACGGCTCCACGGGAGGAGGGGCCGGGGAGCTGTTTTTT.

The rearrangement links TRBV10-3 to TRBJ1-1, with D perhaps TRBD1 (5 bases). Per the germline V gene, CDR1 is ENHRY and CDR2 is SYGVKD. Trimming took 7 bases from V and 3 from J, leaving 12 bases between them. This CDR3 has 13 residues. CDR3 sequence reads: CAIKPTEHTEAFF. The CDR3, as DNA: TGTGCCATCAAGCCGACAGAGCACACTGAAGCTTTCTTT.

The rearrangement links TRBV5-1 to TRBJ2-5; 7 nucleotides line up with TRBD2. The germline CDR1 and CDR2 sequences are SGHRS and YFSETQ. The V segment lost 3 bases and the J segment 2 bases; nucleotides outside the gene matches: 4. The CDR3 runs to 14 residues. As DNA, the CDR3 is TGCGCCAGCAGCTGGGGGGGGAAGCAAGAGACCCAGTACTTC. Amino acids: CASSWGGKQETQYF.

The rearrangement joins TRBV6-5 to TRBJ2-7; D gene uncertain. Looked up from germline, CDR1 is MNHEY and CDR2 is SVGAGI. The CDR3 extends over 14 amino acids. V lost 3 bases to trimming and J lost 5 bases, with 14 bases between them. Here the CDR3 DNA reads TGTGCCAGCAGTTATAAAAAAACGAGTAACGAGCAGTACTTC. Amino acids: CASSYKKTSNEQYF.

This clone showed up just once. V is TRBV5-4 and J is TRBJ2-7; D is possibly TRBD2 (6 bases). V lost 3 bases and J lost 3, with 16 bases in between. The germline V gene encodes CDR1 SGHNT and CDR2 YYREEE (reference sequence). The CDR3 length is 15 residues. In nucleotides, the CDR3 is TGTGCCAGCAGCTGGGGAGGACTAAGGGGCTACGAGCAGTACTTC. Protein sequence: CASSWGGLRGYEQYF. The full variable domain, in which reference TRBV5-4 and TRBJ2-7 provide the parts outside the CDR3, is ETGVTQSPTHLIKTRGQQVTLRCSSQSGHNTVSWYQQALGQGPQFIFQYYREEENGRGNFPPRFSGLQFPNYSSELNVNALELDDSALYLCASSWGGLRGYEQYFGPGTRLTVT.

The rearrangement uses TRBV2 and TRBJ2-7; the match to TRBD2 covers 13 bases. CDR1 and CDR2 from the germline V gene are SNHLY and FYNNEI. Trimming cost V 6 bases and J 5 bases; bases outside gene matches: 7. This CDR3 has 15 residues. Here the CDR3 reads CASRSVGLAGDEQYF. The CDR3 nucleotides are TGTGCCAGCAGAAGCGTAGGACTAGCGGGGGACGAGCAGTACTTC.

The chain joins TRBV4-1 to TRBJ1-1, with TRBD1 matching 7 bases. Trimming took 3 bases from V and 4 from J; bases not matched to a gene: 14. This CDR3 contains 17 residues. CDR1 and CDR2 (germline): MGHRA, YSYEKL. The CDR3 nucleotides are TGCGCCAGCAGCCAGCATTCGCCGGGACAGCCACCCACTGAAGCTTTCTTT. It translates to CASSQHSPGQPPTEAFF.

The V and J genes are TRBV20-1 and TRBJ1-2; D gene unclear. Trimming cost V 4 bases and J 7 bases, with 10 bases left between them. This CDR3 contains 11 residues. The germline gives CDR1 DFQATT, CDR2 SNEGSKA (reference sequence). CDR3 loop: CSANPGLGYTF. The CDR3 DNA is TGCAGTGCTAACCCAGGACTTGGCTACACCTTC.

The chain carries TRBV28 and TRBJ1-2; TRBD1 is a possible D gene (6 bases). The CDR3 sequence is 14 residues long. Per the germline V gene, CDR1 is MDHEN and CDR2 is SYDVKM. Trimming pared 2 bases from V and 0 bases from J, leaving 7 bases between. The CDR3 DNA follows: TGTGCCAGCAGTTTAAACAGGGCTAACTATGGCTACACCTTC. Its protein product is CASSLNRANYGYTF.

The rearrangement uses TRBV7-9 and TRBJ1-4; D not certain. The germline V gene encodes CDR1 SEHNR and CDR2 FQNEAQ (reference sequence). Trimming cost V 8 bases and J 4 bases, with 11 bases left between them. This CDR3 is built from 13 residues. In nucleotides, the CDR3 is TGTGCCAGCTCGGACGGGAGTAATGAAAAACTGTTTTTT. Its translation is CASSDGSNEKLFF.

DNA for the CDR3: TGTGCCAGCTCACCACCAGTTTCGGTTGAGCAGTTCTTC. This encodes CASSPPVSVEQFF. The V call is TRBV18, the J call TRBJ2-1; D is uncertain. CDR3 length: 13 amino acids. Germline lookup yields CDR1 KGHSH and CDR2 LQKENI. Trimming shortened V by 0 bases and J by 9 bases, and 9 bases separated the two germline ends.

This chain connects TRBV5-5 to TRBJ2-5, with TRBD1 matching over 7 bases. This CDR3 region has 15 residues. The V gene end was trimmed by 4 bases and the J gene end by 5 bases; junction bases not matched to a gene: 11. The V gene's germline CDR1 is SGHKS and CDR2 YYEKEE (reference sequence). The chain's CDR3 is CASSQTGARGETQYF. For the CDR3, the DNA is TGTGCCAGCAGCCAAACAGGGGCCAGAGGGGAGACCCAGTACTTC.

CDR3 protein: CASSLGRFGATNEKLFF. The CDR3 region has the DNA TGTGCCAGCAGCTTGGGGCGTTTTGGGGCAACTAATGAAAAACTGTTTTTT. The chain uses TRBV7-6 and TRBJ1-4; weak D call: TRBD1 (5 bases). Germline values: CDR1 SGHVS, CDR2 FNYEAQ. Trimming took 3 bases from V and 0 from J, leaving 14 bases between them. The CDR3 spans 17 residues.

This clone has only a few counts. The rearrangement joins TRBV27 to TRBJ2-1, with 11 bases lining up with TRBD2. Trimming took 2 bases from V and 6 from J; bases not matched to a gene: 9. Germline CDR1 reads MNHEY; CDR2 reads SMNVEV (reference sequence). The CDR3 is 17 amino acids. The CDR3 coding sequence is TGTGCCAGCAGTTTACGACCCCCGGGACTAGCGGCCAATGAGCAGTTCTTC. The encoded protein is CASSLRPPGLAANEQFF.

The chain couples TRBV27 to TRBJ2-7, with 8 bases identical to TRBD2. With 3 bases clipped from V and 6 bases from J, the junction kept 4 bases outside the gene matches. Germline-derived CDR1 and CDR2 are MNHEY and SMNVEV (reference sequence). The CDR3 has 13 amino acids. CDR3 loop: CASSFSSGFEQYF. DNA for the CDR3: TGTGCCAGCAGTTTTTCTAGCGGGTTCGAGCAGTACTTC.